Here is one T cell receptor (beta chain) with its context. This sample was included in a study of control samples from healthy donors and cancer patients. Sequencing used immunoSEQ multiplex PCR; TCRdb keeps in-frame clones, though not all of them. The sample lists around 120,000 clones; around 89% were seen once. The CDR3 runs 12 residues. V was cut by 7 bases and J by 2 bases, with 8 bases left in between. The sequenced sample consisted of PBMCs. The sequence came from a woman aged 45-65 years with colorectal cancer. This rearrangement joins TRBV12-3 or TRBV12-4 to TRBJ1-1; D gene ambiguous. The CDR3 reads CASNKGNTEAFF. CDR3 coding DNA: TGTGCCAGCAATAAGGGCAACACTGAAGCTTTCTTT.